This TCR beta chain was recovered during a study of cytomegalovirus exposure and HLA in healthy donors. Study-level information: A previous analysis identified around 120 million unique TCR beta sequences derived from some 170 million T cells.

The PCR made use of 60 Vbeta and 13 Jbeta primers. Sequenced by immunoSEQ multiplex PCR; TCRdb stores in-frame clones only, minus some. The sample lists about 160,000 clones, 75% occurring once. V gave up 0 bases and J gave up 0 bases, with 6 bases separating them. CDR3 length: 16 amino acids. The germline CDR1 and CDR2 sequences are WSHSY and SAAADI. The sequencing input was PBMCs. This chain connects TRBV10-2 to TRBJ2-6, with a weak D call TRBD2 (6 bases). This sequence originates from a woman between 50 and 59 years old in good health and CMV-seropositive. The chain's CDR3 is CASSESGGSGANVLTF. The CDR3 region has the DNA TGCGCCAGCAGTGAGTCCGGGGGCTCTGGGGCCAACGTCCTGACTTTC.